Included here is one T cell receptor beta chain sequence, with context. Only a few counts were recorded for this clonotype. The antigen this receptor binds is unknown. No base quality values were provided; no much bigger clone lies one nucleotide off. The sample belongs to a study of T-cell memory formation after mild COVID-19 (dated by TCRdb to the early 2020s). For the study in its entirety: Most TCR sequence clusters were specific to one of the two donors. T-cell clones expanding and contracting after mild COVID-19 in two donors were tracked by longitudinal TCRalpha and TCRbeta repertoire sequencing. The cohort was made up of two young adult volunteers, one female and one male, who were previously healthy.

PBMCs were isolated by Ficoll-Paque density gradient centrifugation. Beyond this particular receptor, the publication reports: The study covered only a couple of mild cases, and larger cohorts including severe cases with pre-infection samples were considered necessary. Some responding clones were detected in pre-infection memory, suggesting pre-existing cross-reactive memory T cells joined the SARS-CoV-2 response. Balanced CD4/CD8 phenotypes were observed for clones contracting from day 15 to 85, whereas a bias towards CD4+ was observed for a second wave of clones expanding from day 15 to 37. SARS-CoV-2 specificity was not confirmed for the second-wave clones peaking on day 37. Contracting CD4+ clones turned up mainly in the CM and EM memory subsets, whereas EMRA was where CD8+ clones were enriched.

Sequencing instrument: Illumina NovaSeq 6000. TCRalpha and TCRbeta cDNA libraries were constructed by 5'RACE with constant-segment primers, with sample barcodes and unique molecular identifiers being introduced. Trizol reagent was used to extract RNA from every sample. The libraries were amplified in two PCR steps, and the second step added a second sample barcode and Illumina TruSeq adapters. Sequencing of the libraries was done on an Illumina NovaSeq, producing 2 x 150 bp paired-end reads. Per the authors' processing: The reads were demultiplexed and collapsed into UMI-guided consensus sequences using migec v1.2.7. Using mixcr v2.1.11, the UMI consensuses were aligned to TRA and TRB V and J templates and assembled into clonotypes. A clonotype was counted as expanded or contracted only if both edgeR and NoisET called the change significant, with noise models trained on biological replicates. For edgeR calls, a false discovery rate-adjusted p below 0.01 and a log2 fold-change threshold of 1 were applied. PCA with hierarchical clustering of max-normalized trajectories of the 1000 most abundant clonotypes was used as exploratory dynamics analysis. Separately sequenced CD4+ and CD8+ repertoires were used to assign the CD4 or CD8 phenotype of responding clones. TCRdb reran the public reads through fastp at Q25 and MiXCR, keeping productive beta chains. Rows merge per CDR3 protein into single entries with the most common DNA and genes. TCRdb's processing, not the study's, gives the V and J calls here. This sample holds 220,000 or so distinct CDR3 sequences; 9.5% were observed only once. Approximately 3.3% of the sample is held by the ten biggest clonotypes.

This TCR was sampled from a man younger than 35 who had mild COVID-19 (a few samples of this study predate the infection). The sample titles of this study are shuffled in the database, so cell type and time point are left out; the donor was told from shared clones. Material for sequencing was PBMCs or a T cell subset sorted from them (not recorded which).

The CDR3 has the sequence CATSDLQFGGRHTQYF. The nucleotide sequence is given as TGTGCCACCAGTGATTTGCAGTTCGGGGGGCGTCATACGCAGTATTTT. Rearrangement joined TRBV24-1 to TRBJ2-3; 7 matching bases give a weak D call of TRBD2. The CDR3, from cysteine to phenylalanine, totals 16 residues. Only CDR3 DNA is held: 48 bases, read in frame from base 1. V lost 0 bases and J lost 7 bases; the stretch between them is 16 bases long. The germline V gene yields KGHDR for CDR1 and SFDVKD for CDR2.